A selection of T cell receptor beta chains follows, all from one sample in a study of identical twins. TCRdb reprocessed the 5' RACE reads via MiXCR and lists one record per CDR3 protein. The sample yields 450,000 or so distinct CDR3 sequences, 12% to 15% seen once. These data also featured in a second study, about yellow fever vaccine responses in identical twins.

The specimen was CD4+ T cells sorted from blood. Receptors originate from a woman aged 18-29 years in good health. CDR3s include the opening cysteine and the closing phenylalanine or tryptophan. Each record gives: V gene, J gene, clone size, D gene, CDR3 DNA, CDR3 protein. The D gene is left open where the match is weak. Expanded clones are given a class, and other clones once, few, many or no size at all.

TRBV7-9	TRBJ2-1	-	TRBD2	TGTGCCAGCAGCTTTTCAGCGGGAAACTCCTACAATGAGCAGTTCTTC	CASSFSAGNSYNEQFF
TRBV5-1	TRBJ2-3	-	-	TGCGCCAGCAGCTCGGGACATACGCAGTATTTT	CASSSGHTQYF
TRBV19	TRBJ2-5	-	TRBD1	TGTGCCAGTAGTATCAACCAGCGACAGGGAGAGACCCAGTACTTC	CASSINQRQGETQYF
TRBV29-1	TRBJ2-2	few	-	TGCAGCGTAATTAGTACCGGGGAGCTGTTTTTT	CSVISTGELFF
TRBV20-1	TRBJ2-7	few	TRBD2	TGCAGTGCTGCGGCCGGGACTAGCGTGGTCTACGAGCAGTACTTC	CSAAAGTSVVYEQYF
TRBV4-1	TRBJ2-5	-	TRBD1	TGCGCCAGCAGCCTACGGACAGGGCAAGAGACCCAGTACTTC	CASSLRTGQETQYF
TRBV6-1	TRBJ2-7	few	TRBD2	TGTGCCAGCAGCAGCCGACTAGCGGGAGGGAGCTCCTACGAGCAGTACTTC	CASSSRLAGGSSYEQYF
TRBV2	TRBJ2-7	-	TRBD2	TGTGCCAGCAGACACCGGGACTACTCCTACGAGCAGTACTTC	CASRHRDYSYEQYF
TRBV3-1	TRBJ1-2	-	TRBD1	TGTGCCAGCAGCCAATACCATGACAGGGCTGGCTACACCTTC	CASSQYHDRAGYTF
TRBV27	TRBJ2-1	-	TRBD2	TGTGCCAGCAGTTTCTACCCGAAAACTAGCGGGAGAGGTAGTGAGCAGTTCTTC	CASSFYPKTSGRGSEQFF
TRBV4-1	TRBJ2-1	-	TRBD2	TGCGCCAGCAGCCTACCTAGCGGGAGCGATGAGCAGTTCTTC	CASSLPSGSDEQFF
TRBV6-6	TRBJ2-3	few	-	TGTGCCAGCAGCTCCGCGGGACAGAGGACGCAGTATTTT	CASSSAGQRTQYF
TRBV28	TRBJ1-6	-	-	TGTGCCAGCATATCGGGGTCGACAGGTGGTTCACCCCTCCACTTT	CASISGSTGGSPLHF
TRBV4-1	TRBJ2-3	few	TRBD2	TGCGCCAGCAGCCGACAACTAGCGGAAGGCACAGATACGCAGTATTTT	CASSRQLAEGTDTQYF
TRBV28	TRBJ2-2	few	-	TGTGCCACCGTGGGGGGTATCACCGGGGAGCTGTTTTTT	CATVGGITGELFF
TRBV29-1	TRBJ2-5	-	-	TGCAGCGTGGGACACCCGGTCCAAGAGACCCAGTACTTC	CSVGHPVQETQYF
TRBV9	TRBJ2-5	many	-	TGTGCCAGCAGCGTTGGGGGACTTTGGGAGACCCAGTACTTC	CASSVGGLWETQYF
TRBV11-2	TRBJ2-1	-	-	TGTGCCAGCAGCTTAATGGAGTTCTTC	CASSLMEFF
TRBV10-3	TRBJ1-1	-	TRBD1	TGTGCCATCAGTGAGGGACTCGGGACAGGGTTAGGGACTGAAGCTTTCTTT	CAISEGLGTGLGTEAFF
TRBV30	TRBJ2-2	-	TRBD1	TGTGCCTGGAGAGACAGGGCCGGGGAGCTGTTTTTT	CAWRDRAGELFF
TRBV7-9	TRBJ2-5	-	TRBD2	TGTGCCAGCAGCGAAGCGGGGGGAGTGGAGACCCAGTACTTC	CASSEAGGVETQYF
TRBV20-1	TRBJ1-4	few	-	TGCAGTGCTAGGCGGGGGGGTGATGAAAAACTGTTTTTT	CSARRGGDEKLFF
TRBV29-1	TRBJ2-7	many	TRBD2	TGCAGCGTTGAAGACAGGCCTAGCGGGAGACTTATAGAGTACTTC	CSVEDRPSGRLIEYF
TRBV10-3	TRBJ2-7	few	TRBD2	TGTGCCATCAGTGTAGTGGGCGGGGGTACCTACGAGCAGTACTTC	CAISVVGGGTYEQYF
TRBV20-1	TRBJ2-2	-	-	TGCAGTGCTAGTAGGAGGACGGGGGGGGAGCTGTTTTTT	CSASRRTGGELFF
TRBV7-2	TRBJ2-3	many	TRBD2	TGTGCCAGCAGCTTAGACGGGACTAGCGGCACAGATACGCAGTATTTT	CASSLDGTSGTDTQYF
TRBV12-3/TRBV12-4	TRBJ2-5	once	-	TGTGCCAGCAGTTTAGACGGGAGTCTGGCAGGCCATCAAGAGACCCAGTACTTC	CASSLDGSLAGHQETQYF
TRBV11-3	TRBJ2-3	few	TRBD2	TGTGCCAGCAGCTTAGATCTAGCGGGATTGATTACAGATACGCAGTATTTT	CASSLDLAGLITDTQYF
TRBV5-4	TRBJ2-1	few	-	TGTGCCAGCAGCGACGACCGGGAAAAGTATGGGGATGAGCAGTTCTTC	CASSDDREKYGDEQFF
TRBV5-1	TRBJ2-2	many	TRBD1	TGCGCCAGCAGCTTGACCGGGACAGCGAACACCGGGGAGCTGTTTTTT	CASSLTGTANTGELFF
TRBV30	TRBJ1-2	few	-	TGTGCCTGGTCACCGGCAGACTATGGCTACACCTTC	CAWSPADYGYTF
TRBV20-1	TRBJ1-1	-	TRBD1	TGCAGTGCTAGAGGGGACAGGGTTGAAGCTTTCTTT	CSARGDRVEAFF
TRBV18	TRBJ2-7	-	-	TGTGCCAGCTCACCCGGACCAACCGGGACTTCCGAGCAGTACTTC	CASSPGPTGTSEQYF
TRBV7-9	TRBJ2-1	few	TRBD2	TGTGCCAGCAGCTTAGACGGGGGGGCCTCAAATGAGCAGTTCTTC	CASSLDGGASNEQFF
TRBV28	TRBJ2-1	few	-	TGTGCCAGCAGTTCCCGGGACTGGCAGTTCTTC	CASSSRDWQFF
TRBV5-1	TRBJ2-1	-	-	TGCGCCAGCAGCTTGGCGCAGGGCGGACATGAGCAGTTCTTC	CASSLAQGGHEQFF
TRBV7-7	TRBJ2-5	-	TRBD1	TGTGCTAGCAGCAAGACGGGGACAGGGAATAAGGAGACCCAGTACTTC	CASSKTGTGNKETQYF
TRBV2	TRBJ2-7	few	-	TGTGCCAGCAGAGACAGTGCCCGGGAGCAGTACTTC	CASRDSAREQYF
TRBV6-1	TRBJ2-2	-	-	TGTGCCAGCAGTGACAAGATTGGGAGGGAGCTGTTTTTT	CASSDKIGRELFF
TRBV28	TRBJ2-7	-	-	TGTGCCAGCAGTTTATTCGACTACGAGCAGTACTTC	CASSLFDYEQYF
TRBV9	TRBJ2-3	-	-	TGTGCCAGCAGCGTAGCCGCTGGAAGGAACACAGATACGCAGTATTTT	CASSVAAGRNTDTQYF